Here is one T cell receptor (beta chain) with its context. Germline V gives CDR1 SEHNR, CDR2 FQNEAQ (reference sequence). V lost 1 base and J lost 4; bases outside the gene matches: 10. This CDR3 is 17 amino acids long. Sequencing used immunoSEQ multiplex PCR; TCRdb keeps in-frame clones, though not all of them. The sample has over 150,000 clones; 96% are singletons. This record belongs to a study of control samples from healthy donors and cancer patients. The receptor's source is a woman in her 30s in good health. Material for sequencing was blood. J is TRBJ2-1 and V is TRBV7-9; 7 nucleotides agree with TRBD2. The CDR3 DNA reads TGTGCCAGCAGCTTAGTTTGGGGGAGGGCGCTATACAATGAGCAGTTCTTC. It is translated as CASSLVWGRALYNEQFF.